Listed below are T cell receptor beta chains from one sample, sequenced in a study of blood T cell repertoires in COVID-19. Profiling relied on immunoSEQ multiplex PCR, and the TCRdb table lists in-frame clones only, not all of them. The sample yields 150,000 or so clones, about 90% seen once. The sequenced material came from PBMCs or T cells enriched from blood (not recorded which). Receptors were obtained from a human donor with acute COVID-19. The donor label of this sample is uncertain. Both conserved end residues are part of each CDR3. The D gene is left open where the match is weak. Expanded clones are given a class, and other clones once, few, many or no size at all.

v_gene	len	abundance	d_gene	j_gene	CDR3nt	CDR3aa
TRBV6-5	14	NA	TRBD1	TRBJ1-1	TGTGCCAGCAGTTCCCGAGGGCCGGACAGGGCTGCTTTCTTT	CASSSRGPDRAAFF
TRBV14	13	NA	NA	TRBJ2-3	TGTGCCAGCAGCCAACGTTCCACAGATACGCAGTATTTT	CASSQRSTDTQYF
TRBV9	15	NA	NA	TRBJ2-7	TGTGCCAGCAGCGTAGGGGGACAAAGCTCCTACGAGCAGTACTTC	CASSVGGQSSYEQYF
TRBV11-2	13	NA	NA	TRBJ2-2	TGTGCCAGCAGCTGGGGCAAAGACGGGGAGCTGTTTTTT	CASSWGKDGELFF
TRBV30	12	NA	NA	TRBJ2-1	TGTGCCTGGACTAGTCACCGTCGTGAGCAGTTCTTC	CAWTSHRREQFF
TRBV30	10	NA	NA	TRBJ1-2	TGTGCCTCCTTCAGTTATGGCTACACCTTC	CASFSYGYTF
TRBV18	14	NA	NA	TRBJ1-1	TGTGCCAGCTCACCAAGCGCAGACAACACTGAAGCTTTCTTT	CASSPSADNTEAFF
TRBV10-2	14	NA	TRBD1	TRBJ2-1	TGCGCCAGCAGCTCCCCGACAGGGGGGCCTGAGCAGTTCTTC	CASSSPTGGPEQFF
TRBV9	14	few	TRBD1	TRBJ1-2	TGTGCCAGCACTCGATACAGGGGTAACTATGGCTACACCTTC	CASTRYRGNYGYTF
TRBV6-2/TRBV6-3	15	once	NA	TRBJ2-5	TGTGCCAGCAGTTCGGGCCTGGGGAGCCAAGAGACCCAGTACTTC	CASSSGLGSQETQYF
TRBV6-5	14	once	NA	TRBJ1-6	TGTGGGACTAGAGTAGGGGGGAGTAATTCACCCCTCCACTTT	CGTRVGGSNSPLHF
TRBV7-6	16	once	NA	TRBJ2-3	TGTGCCAGCAGCTTATTGGGAGCGGAGGGATCAGATACGCAGTATTTT	CASSLLGAEGSDTQYF
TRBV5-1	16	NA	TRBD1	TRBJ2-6	TGCGCCAGCAGCCCGCGGACAGGCACTGGGGCCAACGTCCTGACTTTC	CASSPRTGTGANVLTF
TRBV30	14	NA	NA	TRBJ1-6	TGTGCCTGGAGTGTGAGTGGAGGTATTTCACCCCTCCACTTT	CAWSVSGGISPLHF
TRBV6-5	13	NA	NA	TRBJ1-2	TGTGCCAGCACTAAGTCGGGGAACTATGGCTACACCTTC	CASTKSGNYGYTF
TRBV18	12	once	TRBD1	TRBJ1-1	TGTGCCAGCTCATGGACAGGGACTGAAGCTTTCTTT	CASSWTGTEAFF
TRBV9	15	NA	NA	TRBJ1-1	TGTGCCAGCAGCGTAAATCCAGGCTTGAACACTGAAGCTTTCTTT	CASSVNPGLNTEAFF
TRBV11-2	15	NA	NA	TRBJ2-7	TGTGCCAGCAGCCCAGGGTGGCCAGGGTCCTACGAGCAGTACTTC	CASSPGWPGSYEQYF
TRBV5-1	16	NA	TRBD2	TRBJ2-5	TGCGCCAGCAGCTTGGCGAGCGGGGGGATCCAAGAGACCCAGTACTTC	CASSLASGGIQETQYF
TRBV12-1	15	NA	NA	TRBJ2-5	TGTGCCAGCAGCTGGGTACTAGCCAGTCAAGAGACCCAGTACTTC	CASSWVLASQETQYF
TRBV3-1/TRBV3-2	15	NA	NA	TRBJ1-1	TGTGCCAGCAGCCAAGATTGGAGGAGCGACACTGAAGCTTTCTTT	CASSQDWRSDTEAFF
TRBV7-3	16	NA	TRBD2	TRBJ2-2	TGTGCCAGCAGCCGGCGCGGGGGGACGAACACCGGGGAGCTGTTTTTT	CASSRRGGTNTGELFF
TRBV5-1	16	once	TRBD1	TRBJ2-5	TGCGCCAGCAGCTTGGATCGGACAGGGGGATGGGAGACCCAGTACTTC	CASSLDRTGGWETQYF
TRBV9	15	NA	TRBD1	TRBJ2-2	TGTGCCAGCAGCGCTACAGGGGGCGCCGGCGGGGAGCTGTTTTTT	CASSATGGAGGELFF
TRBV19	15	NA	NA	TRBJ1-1	TGTGCCAGTAGGGAGGGCCGTACCTTGAACACTGAAGCTTTCTTT	CASREGRTLNTEAFF
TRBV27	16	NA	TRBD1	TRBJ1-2	TGTGCCAGCAGTTCCCTGACAGGGGGCGTCTACTATGGCTACACCTTC	CASSSLTGGVYYGYTF
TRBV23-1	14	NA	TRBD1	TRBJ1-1	TGCGCCAGCAGTCTCGGACAGGGAGCCACTGAAGCTTTCTTT	CASSLGQGATEAFF
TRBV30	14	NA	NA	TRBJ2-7	TGTGCCTGGAGTGTACCTGGGGGGTCCTACGAGCAGTACTTC	CAWSVPGGSYEQYF